These 16 T cell receptor beta chains were all obtained from the same sample, sequenced in a study of T cells in Graves' hyperthyroidism and ophthalmopathy. Regions amplified from RNA transcripts were the TCR beta CDR3 regions. The HTBI primer set was used in a first-round RT-PCR of the TCR CDR3. TCRdb re-called the multiplex PCR reads through MiXCR, storing one row per CDR3 protein. The sample carries about 400,000 distinct CDR3 sequences, 13% to 15% recorded once. Sequencing used blood. Source of these receptors: a woman aged 30 to 39 with Graves' ophthalmopathy.

This clonotype was seen repeatedly, ten times or more. The V and J genes are TRBV20-1 and TRBJ2-5; D might be TRBD1 (7 bases). This CDR3 spans 14 amino acids. CDR1 is DFQATT and CDR2 is SNEGSKA in the germline V gene (reference sequence). V shed 5 bases and J shed 1 base, with 14 bases lying between them. The CDR3, as DNA: TGCAGTGCTTTGGACAGGACTACCCAAGAGACCCAGTACTTC. It yields the protein CSALDRTTQETQYF.

V usage is TRBV20-1 and J usage is TRBJ1-2; D may be TRBD1 (6 bases). Germline loops: CDR1 DFQATT, CDR2 SNEGSKA (reference sequence). Between the trimmed V and J ends, which lost 5 bases and 4 bases, there was a span of 17 bases. The CDR3 is 14 amino acids. The CDR3 here is CSAPSRGESYGYTF. As DNA, the CDR3 is TGCAGTGCTCCCTCCAGGGGCGAGAGCTATGGCTACACCTTC.

In its sample, this clonotype was seen many times. The chain employs TRBV11-3 and TRBJ2-7, with 10 bases matching TRBD1. Germline V gene sequence: CDR1 SGHNT, CDR2 YENEEA. The CDR3 length is 14 residues. Trimming removed 4 bases from V and 2 bases from J; junction bases left unmatched: 2. CDR3 DNA sequence: TGTGCCAGCAGCTACGGACAGGGGGCCTACGAGCAGTACTTC. Translating it yields CASSYGQGAYEQYF.

There are many counts of this clonotype. This chain connects TRBV3-1 to TRBJ2-1, with 8 positions matching TRBD2. CDR1 and CDR2 from the germline V gene are LGHDT and YNNKEL (reference sequence). Germline trimming cut 4 bases from V and 6 bases from J; bases unmatched to any gene: 8. CDR3 length: 15 residues. The CDR3 sequence is CASSRISGGTNEQFF. The CDR3 DNA reads TGTGCCAGCAGCCGGATCAGCGGGGGTACCAATGAGCAGTTCTTC.

This clonotype was observed at least ten times. This chain connects TRBV12-3 or TRBV12-4 to TRBJ2-3, with 7 bases lining up with TRBD2. The CDR3 covers 18 residues. J lost 1 base, V lost 4 bases, and 14 bases had no gene match. In DNA, the CDR3 is TGTGCCAGCAGTTCATCCCTCGGTAGAAGCGGGGGCACAGATACGCAGTATTTT. As protein: CASSSSLGRSGGTDTQYF.

This clonotype was picked up many times. The V and J genes are TRBV5-8 and TRBJ1-5; 8 bases agree with TRBD1. This CDR3 has 15 amino acids. The germline gives CDR1 SGHTS, CDR2 YDEGEE. V dropped 4 bases and J dropped 0; count of bases not matched to a gene: 3. Here the CDR3 DNA reads TGTGCCAGCAGCCCCGGACAGGGTAGCAATCAGCCCCAGCATTTT. Translating gives CASSPGQGSNQPQHF.

The table lists this clonotype with many counts. The chain couples TRBV12-3 or TRBV12-4 to TRBJ1-6; possibly TRBD1 for D (5 bases). CDR3 length equals 14 residues. The V gene lost 2 bases and the J gene lost 9 bases, with 11 bases spanning the gap. Here the CDR3 DNA reads TGTGCCAGCAGTTTATACCAGGGATCTTCACCCCTCCACTTT. Residues: CASSLYQGSSPLHF.

V and J are TRBV7-9 and TRBJ2-1; the match to TRBD1 covers 8 bases. The CDR3 spans 16 residues. Trimming at V came to 2 bases and at J to 5 bases, leaving 8 bases not matched to a gene. The germline V gene encodes CDR1 SEHNR and CDR2 FQNEAQ (reference sequence). As DNA, the CDR3 is TGTGCCAGCAGCTTACCTAGGACAGGGACAGACAATGAGCAGTTCTTC. As protein: CASSLPRTGTDNEQFF.

This clonotype was recorded many times. This chain connects TRBV18 to TRBJ1-1; D is unresolved. The V end was cut by 8 bases, the J end by 0 bases, with 4 bases between. The germline V gene encodes CDR1 KGHSH and CDR2 LQKENI. The CDR3 sequence is 11 residues long. Written as DNA, the CDR3 is TGTGCCAGCGCTATGAACACTGAAGCTTTCTTT. Translating it yields CASAMNTEAFF. The whole variable domain, remainder taken from reference TRBV18 and TRBJ1-1, is NAGVMQNPRHLVRRRGQEARLRCSPMKGHSHVYWYRQLPEEGLKFMVYLQKENIIDESGMPKERFSAEFPKEGPSILRIQQVVRGDSAAYFCASAMNTEAFFGQGTRLTVV.

This clonotype was observed at least ten times. This chain connects TRBV4-2 to TRBJ1-5; D not certain. The germline CDR1 and CDR2 sequences are LGHNA and YNFKEQ. The CDR3 runs 16 residues. V was cut by 0 bases and J by 0 bases, with 9 bases left in between. The CDR3 region has the DNA TGTGCCAGCAGCCAAGAATCACAGACTAGCAATCAGCCCCAGCATTTT. Amino acids: CASSQESQTSNQPQHF.

This clonotype was recorded at least ten times. Relative to the germline gene, one junction end is altered; a read error may explain this. The chain recombines TRBV29-1 with TRBJ1-2, with 9 bases matching TRBD1. Per the germline V gene, CDR1 is SQVTM and CDR2 is ANQGSEA. The CDR3 totals 13 residues. The chain's CDR3 is CSVPGQGRKSYAF. The CDR3 DNA sequence: TGCAGCGTCCCGGGACAGGGCCGAAAAAGCTACGCCTTC.

This clonotype was seen at least ten times. The chain combines TRBV5-1 with TRBJ1-6; TRBD1 aligns across 7 bases. The V gene end was trimmed by 2 bases and the J gene end by 7 bases; junction bases not matched to a gene: 6. There are 15 residues in the CDR3. Germline-derived CDR1 and CDR2 are SGHRS and YFSETQ. The CDR3 protein is CASSFGAGGNSPLHF. The CDR3 DNA reads as TGCGCCAGCAGCTTCGGGGCAGGGGGGAATTCACCCCTCCACTTT.

This clonotype was recorded at least ten times. J is TRBJ1-2 and V is TRBV27; no firm D call. Germline assignment: CDR1 MNHEY and CDR2 SMNVEV (reference sequence). Trimming took 5 bases from V and 7 from J, leaving 20 bases between them. The CDR3 contains 15 residues. Written as DNA, the CDR3 is TGTGCCAGCAGTCTGACAACTCGGGCTCATGGTGGCTACACCTTC. Translation: CASSLTTRAHGGYTF.

This clonotype has a count of ten or more. The chain joins TRBV28 to TRBJ2-7, with 9 bases identical to TRBD1. The V gene end was trimmed by 5 bases and the J gene end by 0 bases; junction bases not matched to a gene: 5. The CDR3 totals 15 residues. From germline, CDR1 is MDHEN and CDR2 SYDVKM. CDR3 loop: CASSNGQGPSYEQYF. CDR3 bases: TGTGCCAGCAGTAACGGACAGGGGCCCTCCTACGAGCAGTACTTC.

This clonotype was seen only a few times. The rearrangement links TRBV29-1 to TRBJ2-1; D call uncertain. The germline gives CDR1 SQVTM, CDR2 ANQGSEA. Trimming took off 6 bases at V and 4 bases at J, with 10 bases between the two ends. The CDR3 totals 12 residues. The CDR3 DNA reads as TGCAGCGTAGACCGAAGATACAATGAGCAGTTCTTC. Its translation: CSVDRRYNEQFF.

This clonotype has at least ten counts. The gene calls are TRBV12-3 or TRBV12-4 and TRBJ1-2; 10 nucleotides line up with TRBD1. Trimming cost V 5 bases and J 5 bases; bases outside gene matches: 20. The CDR3 has 19 residues. The CDR3 bases are TGTGCCAGCAGTCCCATTCCGGGGACAGGGGACAAAGGTGGATATGGCTACACCTTC. This sequence encodes CASSPIPGTGDKGGYGYTF.